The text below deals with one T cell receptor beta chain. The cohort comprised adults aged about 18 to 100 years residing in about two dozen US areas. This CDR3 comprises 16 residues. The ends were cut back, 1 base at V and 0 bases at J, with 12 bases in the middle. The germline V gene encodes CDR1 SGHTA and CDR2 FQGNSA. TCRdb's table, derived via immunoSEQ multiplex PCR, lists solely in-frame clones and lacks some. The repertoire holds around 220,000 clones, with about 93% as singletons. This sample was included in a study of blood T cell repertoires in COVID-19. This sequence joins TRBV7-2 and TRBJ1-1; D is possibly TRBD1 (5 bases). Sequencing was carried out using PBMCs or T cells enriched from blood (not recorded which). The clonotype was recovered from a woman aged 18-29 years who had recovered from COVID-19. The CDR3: CASSLGRQYMNTEAFF. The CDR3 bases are TGTGCCAGCAGCTTAGGGAGACAGTATATGAACACTGAAGCTTTCTTT.